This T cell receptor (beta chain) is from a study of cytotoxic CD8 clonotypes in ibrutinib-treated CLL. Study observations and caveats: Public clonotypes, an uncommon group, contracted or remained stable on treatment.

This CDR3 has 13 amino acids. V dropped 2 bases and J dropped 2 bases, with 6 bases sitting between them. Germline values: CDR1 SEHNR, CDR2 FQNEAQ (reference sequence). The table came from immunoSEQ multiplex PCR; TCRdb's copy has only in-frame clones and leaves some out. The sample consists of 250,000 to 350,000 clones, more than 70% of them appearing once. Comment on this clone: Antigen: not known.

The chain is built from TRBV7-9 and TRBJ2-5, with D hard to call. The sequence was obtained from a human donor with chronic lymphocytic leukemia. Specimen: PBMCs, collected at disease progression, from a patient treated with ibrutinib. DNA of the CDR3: TGTGCCAGCAGCTTAAGTATGCAAGAGACCCAGTACTTC. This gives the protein CASSLSMQETQYF.